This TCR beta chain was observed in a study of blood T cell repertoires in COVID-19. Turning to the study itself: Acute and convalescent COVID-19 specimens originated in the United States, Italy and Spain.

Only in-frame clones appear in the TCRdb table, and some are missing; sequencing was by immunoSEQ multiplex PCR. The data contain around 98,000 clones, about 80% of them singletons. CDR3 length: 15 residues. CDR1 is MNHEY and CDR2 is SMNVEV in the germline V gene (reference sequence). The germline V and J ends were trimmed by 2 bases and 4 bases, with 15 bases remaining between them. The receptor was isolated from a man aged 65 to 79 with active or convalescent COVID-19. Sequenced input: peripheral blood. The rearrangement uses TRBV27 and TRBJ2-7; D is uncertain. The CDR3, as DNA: TGTGCCAGCAGTTTAGGCCAGGCCCCGTCTTACGAGCAGTACTTC. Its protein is CASSLGQAPSYEQYF.